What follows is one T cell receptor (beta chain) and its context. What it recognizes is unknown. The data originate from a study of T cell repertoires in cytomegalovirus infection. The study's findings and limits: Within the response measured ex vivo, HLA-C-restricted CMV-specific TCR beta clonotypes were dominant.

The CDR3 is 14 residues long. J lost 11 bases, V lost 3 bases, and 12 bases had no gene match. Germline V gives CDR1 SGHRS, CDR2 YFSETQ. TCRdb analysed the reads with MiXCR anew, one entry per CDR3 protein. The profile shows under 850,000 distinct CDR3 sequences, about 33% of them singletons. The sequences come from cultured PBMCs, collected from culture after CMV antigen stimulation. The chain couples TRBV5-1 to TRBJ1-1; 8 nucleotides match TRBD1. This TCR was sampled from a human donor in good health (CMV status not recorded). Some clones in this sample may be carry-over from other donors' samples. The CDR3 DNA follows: TGCGCCAGCAGCTCCCCTGACAGGGGCACTCCTGCTTTCTTT. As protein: CASSSPDRGTPAFF. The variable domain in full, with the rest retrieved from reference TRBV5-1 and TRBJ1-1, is KAGVTQTPRYLIKTRGQQVTLSCSPISGHRSVSWYQQTPGQGLQFLFEYFSETQRNKGNFPGRFSGRQFSNSRSEMNVSTLELGDSALYLCASSSPDRGTPAFFGQGTRLTVV.